The next 17 T cell receptor beta chains were all read from a single sample in a study of early T cells in non-severe SARS-CoV-2 infection (dated by TCRdb to the early 2020s). The receptor library was made with 5' RACE. Sequencer: NextSeq 500. TCRdb handled the public reads itself, with Q25 trimming in fastp and clone calling in MiXCR, and kept productive beta chains. Rows are combined by CDR3 protein, so each entry shows the most common genes and DNA. This sample has under 60,000 distinct CDR3 sequences in its table, and around 9.3% of those were observed once. The ten most abundant clones make up roughly 20% of the sample. The sequenced sample was whole blood. Receptors originate from an adult who was a healthcare worker with PCR-confirmed SARS-CoV-2 infection or an uninfected control (not recorded which).

This chain links TRBV29-1 with TRBJ2-3; the D gene is possibly TRBD2 (6 bases). Germline CDR1 and CDR2: SQVTM and ANQGSEA. The CDR3 covers 14 residues. V lost 6 bases to trimming and J lost 0 bases, with 13 bases between them. The CDR3 DNA reads as TGCAGCGTCAAGAGCGGGTCTAGCACAGATACGCAGTATTTT. It is translated as CSVKSGSSTDTQYF.

This clonotype occurred many times. The chain carries TRBV20-1 and TRBJ1-2; a possible D gene is TRBD1 (5 bases). The CDR3 consists of 16 residues. Per germline, CDR1 DFQATT and CDR2 SNEGSKA (reference sequence). V was trimmed by 1 base and J by 6 bases, leaving 21 bases between them. Written as DNA, the CDR3 is TGCAGTGCTAGAGCCTCTATGCTGCGGGGGAATCATGGCTACACCTTC. It encodes CSARASMLRGNHGYTF.

J is TRBJ2-5 and V is TRBV20-1; no definite D call. This CDR3 has 13 amino acids. Germline V gives CDR1 DFQATT, CDR2 SNEGSKA (reference sequence). Trimming shortened V by 5 bases and J by 3 bases, and 13 bases separated the two germline ends. CDR3 residues: CSAPVVRKETQYF. Written as DNA, the CDR3 is TGCAGTGCTCCGGTCGTCCGAAAAGAGACCCAGTACTTC.

The sample holds many counts of this clonotype. The V gene is TRBV5-1, the J gene TRBJ2-2; tentative D call: TRBD2 (5 bases). The CDR3 runs to 14 residues. Per the germline V gene, CDR1 is SGHRS and CDR2 is YFSETQ. The V and J ends lost 4 bases and 7 bases respectively, with 14 bases between them. The CDR3 DNA follows: TGCGCCAGCAGCCCCCTGACCCGGGGCGGGGAGCTGTTTTTT. It translates to CASSPLTRGGELFF.

This clonotype was detected a few times. This chain uses TRBV6-2 or TRBV6-3 with TRBJ2-3; TRBD2 agrees at 7 bases. The CDR3 has 12 residues. The junction had 5 bases not matched to a gene; V was cut back by 6 bases and J by 8 bases. Germline V gene data show CDR1 as MNHEY and CDR2 as SVGEGT. CDR3 protein: CASSGLGSTQYF. Here the CDR3 DNA reads TGTGCCAGCAGCGGACTAGGGAGTACGCAGTATTTT.

The sample holds a few counts of this clonotype. The CDR3 here is CASRITGGPTDTQYF. For the CDR3, the DNA is TGCGCCAGCCGGATTACCGGGGGCCCCACAGATACGCAGTATTTT. The chain is built from TRBV5-1 and TRBJ2-3; the D gene could be TRBD1 or TRBD2 (6 bases each). CDR3 length: 15 residues. From germline, CDR1 is SGHRS and CDR2 YFSETQ. V shed 7 bases and J shed 2 bases, with 17 bases lying between them.

This clonotype was seen at least ten times. The CDR3 bases are TGTGCCAGCAGCTCCAGAGGGGACAGGGGAAAGTCCTACGAGCAGTACTTC. Translated: CASSSRGDRGKSYEQYF. The chain is built from TRBV11-2 and TRBJ2-7, with 10 bases identical to TRBD1. The CDR3 spans 17 residues. In germline, CDR1 is SGHAT, CDR2 FQNNGV. V shed 4 bases and J 1 base; nucleotides not matched to a gene: 10.

This clonotype was found many times. This chain links TRBV2 with TRBJ1-2; D gene ambiguous. The CDR3 runs 13 residues. V was shortened by 7 bases and J by 0 bases, with 9 bases between the two germline ends. Germline lookup yields CDR1 SNHLY and CDR2 FYNNEI. The DNA for the CDR3 is TGTGCCAGCACAGACGGAGCTAACTATGGCTACACCTTC. Protein: CASTDGANYGYTF.

This clonotype was seen many times. The V and J genes are TRBV4-1 and TRBJ2-5; 7 bases line up with TRBD1. Germline V lookup: CDR1 MGHRA, CDR2 YSYEKL. The CDR3 has 15 amino acids. V was pared by 0 bases and J by 5 bases, with 6 bases of the junction left unmatched. The CDR3 reads CASSQDLGGDETQYF. CDR3 nucleotide sequence: TGCGCCAGCAGCCAAGATCTAGGGGGCGACGAGACCCAGTACTTC.

This clonotype came up a few times. V usage is TRBV30 and J usage is TRBJ2-4; 9 bases are a match to TRBD1. The CDR3 loop spans 15 amino acids. Germline V gene data show CDR1 as GTSNPN and CDR2 as SVGIG (reference sequence). The trim removed 2 bases at V and 5 bases at J, leaving 7 bases unmatched. Here the CDR3 reads CAWSRDRVPQNIQYF. The CDR3 DNA sequence: TGTGCCTGGAGTAGGGACAGGGTTCCGCAAAACATTCAGTACTTC.

The table lists this clonotype with many counts. J is TRBJ1-5 and V is TRBV7-2; a weak D match, TRBD1 (6 bases). The CDR3 contains 15 residues. In germline, CDR1 is SGHTA, CDR2 FQGNSA. V lost 2 bases, J lost 6 bases, and 14 bases lay in between. The CDR3 nucleotides are TGTGCCAGCAGCTTACGCAGGGGAAGGGGTCAGCCCCAGCATTTT. Protein: CASSLRRGRGQPQHF.

This clonotype was seen only a few times. The chain is built from TRBV6-1 and TRBJ2-2, with TRBD1 matching 10 bases. CDR1 and CDR2 (germline): MNHNS, SASEGT. Trimming at V came to 6 bases and at J to 7 bases, leaving 5 bases not matched to a gene. The CDR3 runs to 14 residues. The CDR3 region has the DNA TGTGCCAGCAGGACAGGGGGCGTGGGCGGGGAGCTGTTTTTT. It specifies CASRTGGVGGELFF.

The chain employs TRBV30 and TRBJ1-2; the D is unclear. The CDR3 contains 15 residues. Trimming removed 7 bases at V and 4 bases at J, with 22 bases between. Germline V gives CDR1 GTSNPN, CDR2 SVGIG (reference sequence). CDR3 sequence (DNA): TGTGCCTATTCCCGGGAACAGTCTCAAATCTATGGCTACACCTTC. Translation gives CAYSREQSQIYGYTF.

This clonotype has a handful of counts. This chain uses TRBV30 with TRBJ1-5, with D perhaps TRBD1 (5 bases). This CDR3 has 14 amino acids. Trimming took 1 base from V and 9 from J, leaving 16 bases between them. CDR1 GTSNPN and CDR2 SVGIG come from the germline V gene (reference sequence). The chain's CDR3 is CAWSARQIEGPQHF. For the CDR3, the DNA is TGTGCCTGGAGTGCCCGACAGATTGAGGGGCCCCAGCATTTT.

This clonotype was detected many times. The V call is TRBV7-3, the J call TRBJ1-1; possible D gene TRBD1, 6 bases. The CDR3 contains 15 residues. Trimming pared 2 bases from V and 3 bases from J, leaving 13 bases between. CDR1 is SGHTA, CDR2 FQGTGA, per germline. The CDR3 nucleotides are TGTGCCAGCAGCTTAGGAGGCAGGGGAGACACTGAAGCTTTCTTT. This encodes CASSLGGRGDTEAFF.

In this sample, this clonotype turned up many times. CDR3 loop: CASTGDGANVLTF. DNA for the CDR3: TGTGCCAGCACGGGGGACGGGGCCAACGTCCTGACTTTC. The chain employs TRBV12-3 or TRBV12-4 and TRBJ2-6, with a possible D match to TRBD2 (6 bases). CDR3 size: 13 residues. Between the trimmed V and J ends, which lost 7 bases and 4 bases, there was a span of 8 bases.

This clonotype has only a few counts. The chain combines TRBV29-1 with TRBJ2-1; 10 nucleotides match TRBD1. The CDR3 consists of 15 residues. Germline trimming cut 5 bases from V and 8 bases from J; bases unmatched to any gene: 12. CDR1 is SQVTM and CDR2 is ANQGSEA in the germline V gene. The CDR3: CSVRLGTGVPDEQFF. In DNA, the CDR3 is TGCAGCGTTAGGCTTGGGACAGGGGTACCCGATGAGCAGTTCTTC.